The 3 T cell receptor beta chains reported below all come from one sample, sequenced in a study of a mutant IDH1 vaccine in newly diagnosed glioma (dated by TCRdb to the early 2020s). Library generation was performed with the immunoSEQ multiplex PCR assay. The table was pulled from immuneACCESS by TCRdb, which kept in-frame rearrangements only. Such tables lose some clones; where checked, under half of the loss comes from unresolved V genes, and the rest has no known cause. The sample has around 60,000 clones on record, about four fifths of them singletons. The ten largest clones capture 3.5% to 4% of the sample. Taken with the paper, the label for time point translates to: week 47, end of study. Each vaccine dose was 300 ug of a 20-mer mutant IDH1 peptide in Montanide, given subcutaneously with topical imiquimod. No antigens are known for them. The source was PBMCs, collected from a glioma patient whose treatment included an IDH1 peptide vaccine. These receptors all come from a young man with glioma.

Written as DNA, the CDR3 is TGCGCCAGCAGCCCAAGGACAGGGTCTACCTACGAGCAGTACTTC. Its protein is CASSPRTGSTYEQYF. The V gene is TRBV5-1, the J gene TRBJ2-7; 8 positions agree with TRBD1. This CDR3 contains 15 residues. The V gene end was trimmed by 4 bases and the J gene end by 2 bases; junction bases not matched to a gene: 8. CDR1 is SGHRS, CDR2 YFSETQ, per germline.

In its sample, this clone was seen once. The genes are TRBV14 and TRBJ1-6; the match to TRBD1 covers 7 bases. CDR3 length: 17 residues. CDR1 and CDR2 (germline): SGHDN, FVKESK. The V gene end was trimmed by 4 bases and the J gene end by 0 bases; junction bases not matched to a gene: 6. CDR3 bases: TGTGCCAGCAGCCGCCAACAGGGGAGCTCCTATAATTCACCCCTCCACTTT. This translates into CASSRQQGSSYNSPLHF.

The rearrangement uses TRBV27 and TRBJ2-7; maybe TRBD2 (5 bases). V was shortened by 4 bases and J by 1 base, with 11 bases between the two germline ends. Germline loops: CDR1 MNHEY, CDR2 SMNVEV (reference sequence). The CDR3 is made up of 14 amino acids. Here the CDR3 DNA reads TGTGCCAGCAGTTCGGGGTCCCGATCCTACGAGCAGTACTTC. Translation: CASSSGSRSYEQYF.